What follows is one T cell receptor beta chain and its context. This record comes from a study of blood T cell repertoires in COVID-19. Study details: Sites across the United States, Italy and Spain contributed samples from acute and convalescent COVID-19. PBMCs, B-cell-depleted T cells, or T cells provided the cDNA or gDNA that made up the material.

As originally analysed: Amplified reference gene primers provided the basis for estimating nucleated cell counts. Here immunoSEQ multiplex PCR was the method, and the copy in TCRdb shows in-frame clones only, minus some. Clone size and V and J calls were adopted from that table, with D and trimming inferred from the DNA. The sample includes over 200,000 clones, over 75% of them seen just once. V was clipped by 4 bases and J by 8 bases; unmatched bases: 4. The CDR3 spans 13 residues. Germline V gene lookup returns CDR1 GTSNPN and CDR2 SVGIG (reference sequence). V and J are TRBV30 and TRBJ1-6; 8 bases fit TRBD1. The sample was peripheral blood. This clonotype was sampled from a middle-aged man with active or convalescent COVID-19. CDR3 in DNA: TGTGCCTGGACGGGACAGGAATATTCACCCCTCCACTTT. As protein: CAWTGQEYSPLHF. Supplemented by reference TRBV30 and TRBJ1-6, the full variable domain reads SQTIHQWPATLVQPVGSPLSLECTVEGTSNPNLYWYRQAAGRGLQLLFYSVGIGQISSEVPQNLSASRPQDRQFILSSKKLLLSDSGFYLCAWTGQEYSPLHFGNGTRLTVT.